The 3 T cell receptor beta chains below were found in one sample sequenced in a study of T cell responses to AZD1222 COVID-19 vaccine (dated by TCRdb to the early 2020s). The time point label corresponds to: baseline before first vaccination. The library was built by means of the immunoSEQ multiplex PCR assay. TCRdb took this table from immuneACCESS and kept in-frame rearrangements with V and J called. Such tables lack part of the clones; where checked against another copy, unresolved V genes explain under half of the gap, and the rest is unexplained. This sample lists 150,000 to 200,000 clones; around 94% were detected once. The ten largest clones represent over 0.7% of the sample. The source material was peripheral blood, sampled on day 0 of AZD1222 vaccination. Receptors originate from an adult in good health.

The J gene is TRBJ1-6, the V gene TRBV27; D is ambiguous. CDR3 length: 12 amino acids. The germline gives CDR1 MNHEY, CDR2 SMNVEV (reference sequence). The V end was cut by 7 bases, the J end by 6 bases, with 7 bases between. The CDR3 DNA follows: TGTGCCAGCACGTCGGGTAATTCACCCCTCCACTTT. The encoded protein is CASTSGNSPLHF.

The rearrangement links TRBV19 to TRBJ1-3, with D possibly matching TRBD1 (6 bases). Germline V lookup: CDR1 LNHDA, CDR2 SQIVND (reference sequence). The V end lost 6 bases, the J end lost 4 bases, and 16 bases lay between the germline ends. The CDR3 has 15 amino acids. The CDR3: CASRRTVFAGNTIYF. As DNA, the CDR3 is TGTGCCAGTAGACGGACAGTTTTCGCCGGAAACACCATATATTTT.

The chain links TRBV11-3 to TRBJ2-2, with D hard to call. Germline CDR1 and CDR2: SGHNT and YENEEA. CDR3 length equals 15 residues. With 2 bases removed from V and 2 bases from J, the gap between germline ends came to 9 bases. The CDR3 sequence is CASSLSNRNTGELFF. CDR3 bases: TGTGCCAGCAGCTTATCCAACCGTAACACCGGGGAGCTGTTTTTT.